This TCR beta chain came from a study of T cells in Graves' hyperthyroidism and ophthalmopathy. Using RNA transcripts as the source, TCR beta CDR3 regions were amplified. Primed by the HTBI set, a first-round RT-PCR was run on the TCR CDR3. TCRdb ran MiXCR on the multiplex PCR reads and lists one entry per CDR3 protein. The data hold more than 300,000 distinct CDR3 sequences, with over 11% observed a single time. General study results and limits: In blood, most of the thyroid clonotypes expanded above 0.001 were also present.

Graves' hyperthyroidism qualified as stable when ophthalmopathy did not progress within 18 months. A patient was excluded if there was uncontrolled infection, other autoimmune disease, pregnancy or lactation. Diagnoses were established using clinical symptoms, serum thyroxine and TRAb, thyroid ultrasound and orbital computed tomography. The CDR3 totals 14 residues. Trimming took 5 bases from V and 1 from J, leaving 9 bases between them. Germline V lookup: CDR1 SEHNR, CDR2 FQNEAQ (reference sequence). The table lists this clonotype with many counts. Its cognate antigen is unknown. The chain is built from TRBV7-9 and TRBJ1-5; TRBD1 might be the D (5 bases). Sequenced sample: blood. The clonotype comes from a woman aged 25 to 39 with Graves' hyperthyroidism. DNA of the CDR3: TGTGCCAGCAGCCCCTGGGGGAGCAATCAGCCCCAGCATTTT. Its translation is CASSPWGSNQPQHF.